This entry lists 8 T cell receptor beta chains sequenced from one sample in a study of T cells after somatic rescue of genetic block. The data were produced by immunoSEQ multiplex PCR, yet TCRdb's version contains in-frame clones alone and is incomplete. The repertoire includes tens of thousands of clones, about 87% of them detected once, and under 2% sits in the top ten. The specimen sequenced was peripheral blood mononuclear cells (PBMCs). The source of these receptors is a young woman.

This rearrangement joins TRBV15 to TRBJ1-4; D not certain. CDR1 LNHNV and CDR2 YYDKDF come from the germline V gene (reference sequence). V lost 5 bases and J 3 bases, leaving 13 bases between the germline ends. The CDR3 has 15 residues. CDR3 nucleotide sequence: TGTGCCACCAGCGGCGGGAGGTTGGCTAATGAAAAACTGTTTTTT. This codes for CATSGGRLANEKLFF.

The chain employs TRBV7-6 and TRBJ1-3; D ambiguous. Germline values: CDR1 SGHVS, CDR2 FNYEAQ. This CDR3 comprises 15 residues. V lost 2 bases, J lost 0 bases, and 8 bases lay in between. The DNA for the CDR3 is TGTGCCAGCAGCTTACGGGGTAGCTCTGGAAACACCATATATTTT. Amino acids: CASSLRGSSGNTIYF.

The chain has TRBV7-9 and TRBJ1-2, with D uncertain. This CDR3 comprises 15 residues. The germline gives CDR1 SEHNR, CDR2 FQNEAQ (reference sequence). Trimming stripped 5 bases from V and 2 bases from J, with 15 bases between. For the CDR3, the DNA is TGTGCCAGCAGCGCATACAAGGAGACAAACTATGGCTACACCTTC. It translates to CASSAYKETNYGYTF.

The CDR3 region has the DNA TGTGCCAGCTCACCCCTACAGGGGACAAACACTGAAGCTTTCTTT. Amino acid sequence: CASSPLQGTNTEAFF. The chain is built from TRBV18 and TRBJ1-1; TRBD1 aligns across 7 bases. Trimming removed 3 bases from V and 2 bases from J; junction bases left unmatched: 6. CDR1 and CDR2 from the germline V gene are KGHSH and LQKENI. This CDR3 has 15 residues.

The CDR3 loop reads CASSLGGLSYEQYF. In nucleotides, the CDR3 is TGTGCCAGCAGCCTAGGGGGCCTCTCCTACGAGCAGTACTTC. The rearrangement links TRBV7-9 to TRBJ2-7; 7 nucleotides line up with TRBD1. Germline-derived CDR1 and CDR2 are SEHNR and FQNEAQ (reference sequence). This CDR3 is built from 14 residues. V lost 5 bases to trimming and J lost 0 bases; unmatched junction nucleotides: 4. The full variable domain, rest sourced from reference TRBV7-9 and TRBJ2-7, is DTGVSQNPRHKITKRGQNVTFRCDPISEHNRLYWYRQTLGQGPEFLTYFQNEAQLEKSRLLSDRFSAERPKGSFSTLEIQRTEQGDSAMYLCASSLGGLSYEQYFGPGTRLTVT.

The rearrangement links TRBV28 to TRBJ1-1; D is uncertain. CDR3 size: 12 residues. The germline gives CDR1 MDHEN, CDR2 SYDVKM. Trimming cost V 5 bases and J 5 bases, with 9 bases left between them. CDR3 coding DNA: TGTGCCAGCAGTGTTGGATGGACTGAAGCTTTCTTT. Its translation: CASSVGWTEAFF.

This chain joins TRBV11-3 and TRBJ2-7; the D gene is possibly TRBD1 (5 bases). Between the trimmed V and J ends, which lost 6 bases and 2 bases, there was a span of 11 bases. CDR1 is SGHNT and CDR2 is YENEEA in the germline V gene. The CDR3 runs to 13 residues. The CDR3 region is CASSLARAYEQYF. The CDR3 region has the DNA TGTGCCAGCAGTTTGGCCAGGGCCTACGAGCAGTACTTC.

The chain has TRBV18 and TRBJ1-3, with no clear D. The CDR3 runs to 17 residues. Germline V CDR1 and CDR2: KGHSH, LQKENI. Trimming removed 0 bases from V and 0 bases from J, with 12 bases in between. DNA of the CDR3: TGTGCCAGCTCACCACCACAAGGTGAACTCTCTGGAAACACCATATATTTT. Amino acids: CASSPPQGELSGNTIYF. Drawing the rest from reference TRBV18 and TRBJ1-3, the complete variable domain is NAGVMQNPRHLVRRRGQEARLRCSPMKGHSHVYWYRQLPEEGLKFMVYLQKENIIDESGMPKERFSAEFPKEGPSILRIQQVVRGDSAAYFCASSPPQGELSGNTIYFGEGSWLTVV.